The next 24 T cell receptor beta chains were all read from a single sample in a study of T-cell reconstitution after alpha-beta-depleted transplantation in children. During its preparation, the TCRbeta library received unique molecular identifiers. TCRdb redid the calling of the PCR reads with MiXCR, one entry per CDR3 protein. The data hold about 980,000 distinct CDR3 sequences, with about 26% observed a single time. The input for sequencing was PBMCs, mostly from graft donor cells, taken 360 days after TCRalphabeta/CD19-depleted stem cell transplant. The receptors originated from a boy under two years old who had a stem cell transplant for SCID, so the T cells may come from the graft donor.

This clonotype was seen only a few times. The CDR3 region has the DNA TGCGCCAGCAGCCTCGCCGGGACTAGCGGACAAGAGACCCAGTACTTC. It codes for CASSLAGTSGQETQYF. V gene TRBV4-1 combines with J gene TRBJ2-5; TRBD2 agrees at 11 bases. The germline gives CDR1 MGHRA, CDR2 YSYEKL. This CDR3 comprises 16 residues. J was trimmed by 2 bases and V by 4 bases; bases with no gene match: 6.

The V call is TRBV4-1, the J call TRBJ1-5; no definite D call. V was trimmed by 1 base and J by 6 bases, leaving 10 bases between them. This CDR3 comprises 14 residues. The germline CDR1 and CDR2 sequences are MGHRA and YSYEKL. CDR3 nucleotides: TGCGCCAGCAGCCAAGGACCCGCAAGTCAGCCCCAGCATTTT. Translated: CASSQGPASQPQHF.

This clonotype turned up a few times. The V call is TRBV20-1, the J call TRBJ2-7; 11 bases match TRBD2. This CDR3 has 14 amino acids. V lost 1 base, J lost 7 bases, and 6 bases stayed unmatched. Germline V CDR1 and CDR2: DFQATT, SNEGSKA (reference sequence). The CDR3 spells CSARASGGPEEQYF. DNA for the CDR3: TGCAGTGCTAGAGCTAGCGGGGGGCCCGAAGAGCAGTACTTC.

A few counts support this clonotype. This chain uses TRBV6-1 with TRBJ2-5; the match to TRBD1 covers 11 bases. The CDR3 sequence is 17 residues long. CDR1 is MNHNS and CDR2 is SASEGT in the germline V gene. The ends lost 5 bases at V and 2 bases at J; junction bases unmatched: 10. CDR3 region: CASSPTWGDRGQETQYF. The CDR3 DNA is TGTGCCAGCAGTCCCACGTGGGGGGACAGGGGGCAAGAGACCCAGTACTTC.

The genes are TRBV20-1 and TRBJ2-7; TRBD1 might be the D (6 bases). The CDR3 covers 12 residues. CDR1 DFQATT and CDR2 SNEGSKA come from the germline V gene (reference sequence). V lost 5 bases to trimming and J lost 4 bases, with 12 bases between them. The CDR3 spells CSAYRDGYEQYF. The DNA of the CDR3 is TGCAGTGCTTACAGGGATGGATACGAGCAGTACTTC.

This clonotype came up a few times. The CDR3 DNA reads TGCAGTGCTAGACCCAGGACATTTGCGATGAACACTGAAGCTTTCTTT. Amino acid sequence: CSARPRTFAMNTEAFF. V and J are TRBV20-1 and TRBJ1-1, with D perhaps TRBD1 (5 bases). Germline CDR1 reads DFQATT; CDR2 reads SNEGSKA (reference sequence). V was trimmed by 2 bases and J by 0 bases, leaving 16 bases between them. The CDR3 sequence is 16 residues long.

The chain joins TRBV7-9 to TRBJ2-1; D may be TRBD1 (5 bases). Trimming pared 5 bases from V and 5 bases from J, leaving 16 bases between. Germline CDR1 and CDR2: SEHNR and FQNEAQ (reference sequence). CDR3 length: 15 amino acids. CDR3 sequence: CASSGRQFLDNEQFF. CDR3 nucleotides: TGTGCCAGCAGCGGACGACAGTTTTTGGACAATGAGCAGTTCTTC.

The genes are TRBV7-2 and TRBJ1-4; D remains ambiguous. The V and J ends lost 5 bases and 0 bases respectively, with 10 bases between them. The germline CDR1 and CDR2 sequences are SGHTA and FQGNSA. CDR3 length equals 15 residues. The CDR3 DNA reads TGTGCCAGCAGCAAACGCCAAACAACTAATGAAAAACTGTTTTTT. It yields the protein CASSKRQTTNEKLFF. Using reference TRBV7-2 and TRBJ1-4 for the parts outside the CDR3, the full variable domain is GAGVSQSPSNKVTEKGKDVELRCDPISGHTALYWYRQSLGQGLEFLIYFQGNSAPDKSGLPSDRFSAERTGGSVSTLTIQRTQQEDSAVYLCASSKRQTTNEKLFFGSGTQLSVL.

This clonotype was detected a few times. CDR3 DNA: TGCAGCGTTGAGGTAAATACGCAGTATTTT. This codes for CSVEVNTQYF. The V gene is TRBV29-1, the J gene TRBJ2-3; D unclear. CDR3 length: 10 amino acids. CDR1 is SQVTM, CDR2 ANQGSEA, per germline. Trimming removed 3 bases at V and 7 bases at J, with 5 bases between.

The CDR3 sequence: CASSGGVADTQYF. For the CDR3, the DNA is TGTGCCAGCAGCGGGGGGGTGGCAGATACGCAGTATTTT. The V call is TRBV9, the J call TRBJ2-3; TRBD2 might be the D (6 bases). The V gene lost 3 bases and the J gene lost 4 bases, with 9 bases spanning the gap. The CDR3 is 13 residues long. From germline, CDR1 is SGDLS and CDR2 YYNGEE.

V gene TRBV6-1 combines with J gene TRBJ1-3; a weak D match, TRBD1 (5 bases). Trimming shortened V by 6 bases and J by 0 bases, and 15 bases separated the two germline ends. Germline CDR1 and CDR2: MNHNS and SASEGT. CDR3 length equals 16 residues. CDR3 amino acids: CASSNGRANSGNTIYF. CDR3 nucleotides: TGTGCCAGCAGCAACGGCAGGGCCAACTCTGGAAACACCATATATTTT.

J is TRBJ2-2 and V is TRBV4-1; D ambiguous. This CDR3 has 17 residues. Germline V gene data show CDR1 as MGHRA and CDR2 as YSYEKL. V lost 2 bases to trimming and J lost 3 bases, with 16 bases between them. The CDR3 protein is CASSQILGFSDTGELFF. Here the CDR3 DNA reads TGCGCCAGCAGCCAAATCTTGGGCTTCTCGGACACCGGGGAGCTGTTTTTT.

There are a few counts of this clonotype. The genes are TRBV20-1 and TRBJ1-6, with 9 bases fitting TRBD1. Per germline, CDR1 DFQATT and CDR2 SNEGSKA (reference sequence). V lost 3 bases, J lost 6 bases, and 12 bases stayed unmatched. This CDR3 comprises 17 residues. In DNA form, the CDR3 reads TGCAGTGCTAGGATCACAGGGGGCGCTTCGGGTAATTCACCCCTCCACTTT. It encodes CSARITGGASGNSPLHF.

This chain connects TRBV4-2 to TRBJ2-2, with 7 bases fitting TRBD2. The CDR3 is 17 amino acids. V lost 4 bases and J lost 0; bases outside the gene matches: 8. The germline CDR1 and CDR2 sequences are LGHNA and YNFKEQ. Here the CDR3 DNA reads TGTGCCAGCAGCCGAGGTTCTAGCGGTACGAACACCGGGGAGCTGTTTTTT. This sequence encodes CASSRGSSGTNTGELFF.

This clonotype was detected only a few times. The gene calls are TRBV4-1 and TRBJ2-3; possibly TRBD2 for D (5 bases). V shed 5 bases and J shed 2 bases, with 14 bases lying between them. Germline values: CDR1 MGHRA, CDR2 YSYEKL. CDR3 length: 15 residues. CDR3 amino acids: CASSSPGMITDTQYF. As DNA, the CDR3 is TGCGCCAGCAGCTCACCCGGGATGATCACAGATACGCAGTATTTT.

The chain couples TRBV7-9 to TRBJ2-7; D possibly corresponds to TRBD2 (5 bases). The CDR3 contains 14 residues. Trimming took 1 base from V and 3 from J, leaving 10 bases between them. Germline V gene data show CDR1 as SEHNR and CDR2 as FQNEAQ (reference sequence). CDR3 protein: CASSLEDGLYEQYF. The CDR3 DNA follows: TGTGCCAGCAGCTTAGAAGACGGACTCTACGAGCAGTACTTC.

This clonotype was found a few times. The chain recombines TRBV4-2 with TRBJ2-7; perhaps TRBD2 as D (5 bases). The V end lost 0 bases, the J end lost 7 bases, and 10 bases lay between the germline ends. Germline V gene data show CDR1 as LGHNA and CDR2 as YNFKEQ. CDR3 size: 13 residues. CDR3 region: CASSQDERREQYF. The CDR3 region has the DNA TGTGCCAGCAGCCAAGATGAGCGGAGAGAGCAGTACTTC.

There are a few counts of this clonotype. The chain carries TRBV5-1 and TRBJ1-1; D gene unclear. Per the germline V gene, CDR1 is SGHRS and CDR2 is YFSETQ. This CDR3 spans 17 amino acids. V lost 3 bases to trimming and J lost 0 bases, with 18 bases between them. The CDR3: CASSWAKNSNMNTEAFF. CDR3 in DNA: TGCGCCAGCAGCTGGGCTAAAAACAGTAATATGAACACTGAAGCTTTCTTT. The full variable domain, in which reference TRBV5-1 and TRBJ1-1 provide the parts outside the CDR3, is KAGVTQTPRYLIKTRGQQVTLSCSPISGHRSVSWYQQTPGQGLQFLFEYFSETQRNKGNFPGRFSGRQFSNSRSEMNVSTLELGDSALYLCASSWAKNSNMNTEAFFGQGTRLTVV.

DNA for the CDR3: TGCAGTGCTAGTTCGGCTGATAGCAATCAGCCCCAGCATTTT. Protein: CSASSADSNQPQHF. This chain links TRBV20-1 with TRBJ1-5; D not resolved. V lost 3 bases and J lost 0, with 9 bases in between. Germline-derived CDR1 and CDR2 are DFQATT and SNEGSKA (reference sequence). The CDR3 length is 14 residues.

V gene TRBV29-1 combines with J gene TRBJ2-1, with D perhaps being TRBD1 or TRBD2 (5 bases each). Between the trimmed V and J ends, which lost 1 base and 2 bases, there was a span of 15 bases. The germline CDR1 and CDR2 sequences are SQVTM and ANQGSEA. This CDR3 has 16 residues. The CDR3 bases are TGCAGCGTTGAAGGCCTCGGGACCCCAGCCTACAATGAGCAGTTCTTC. Protein product: CSVEGLGTPAYNEQFF.

This clonotype has a handful of counts. The V gene is TRBV7-8, the J gene TRBJ2-2, with 13 bases identical to TRBD2. The germline V gene has CDR1 SGHVS and CDR2 FQNEAQ. This CDR3 has 16 residues. Germline trimming cut 5 bases from V and 6 bases from J; bases unmatched to any gene: 6. The CDR3, as DNA: TGTGCCAGCAGCCCAACTAGCGGGGGGGCCGCCGGGGAGCTGTTTTTT. Its protein product is CASSPTSGGAAGELFF. The whole variable domain, filled in from reference TRBV7-8 and TRBJ2-2, reads GAGVSQSPRYKVAKRGQDVALRCDPISGHVSLFWYQQALGQGPEFLTYFQNEAQLDKSGLPSDRFFAERPEGSVSTLKIQRTQQEDSAVYLCASSPTSGGAAGELFFGEGSRLTVL.

This chain connects TRBV20-1 to TRBJ2-1; D perhaps matches TRBD2 (6 bases). Germline V CDR1 and CDR2: DFQATT, SNEGSKA (reference sequence). This CDR3 has 18 amino acids. Between the trimmed V and J ends, which lost 0 bases and 1 base, there was a span of 19 bases. CDR3 residues: CSAREPPGGPLSYNEQFF. The CDR3 nucleotides are TGCAGTGCTAGAGAGCCCCCCGGGGGACCCCTTTCCTACAATGAGCAGTTCTTC.

The V call is TRBV29-1, the J call TRBJ2-2; weak D call: TRBD1 (6 bases). V was trimmed by 7 bases and J by 4 bases, leaving 16 bases between them. The CDR3 spans 14 residues. The germline V gene encodes CDR1 SQVTM and CDR2 ANQGSEA. CDR3: CSARTDGLTGELFF. In nucleotides, the CDR3 is TGCAGCGCCAGGACAGATGGACTCACCGGGGAGCTGTTTTTT.

The V call is TRBV18, the J call TRBJ2-3; TRBD1 matches 10 bases. The V gene's germline CDR1 is KGHSH and CDR2 LQKENI. The junction had 10 bases not matched to a gene; V was cut back by 6 bases and J by 1 base. The CDR3 totals 17 residues. CDR3 coding DNA: TGTGCCAGCTCGCACCAGGGACAGGGGACCCGCACAGATACGCAGTATTTT. Protein: CASSHQGQGTRTDTQYF.